The 7 T cell receptor beta chains below come from one sample, sequenced in a study of blood T cell repertoires in COVID-19. The assay was immunoSEQ multiplex PCR, and TCRdb's table has in-frame clones only and misses some. The top ten clones hold less than 50% of a sample with fewer than 4,000 clones, more than 70% of them seen once. The sequenced sample consisted of peripheral blood. The receptors were gathered from a human donor in a cohort sampled during active COVID-19.

The rearrangement links TRBV7-9 to TRBJ2-4; no clear D gene. V dropped 4 bases and J dropped 8 bases, with 9 bases sitting between them. Germline V gene lookup returns CDR1 SEHNR and CDR2 FQNEAQ (reference sequence). This CDR3 has 12 residues. The CDR3 loop reads CASSSSGDIQYF. CDR3 DNA sequence: TGTGCCAGCAGCTCGTCAGGTGACATTCAGTACTTC.

The V gene is TRBV5-1, the J gene TRBJ2-1, with TRBD2 matching 7 bases. CDR1 and CDR2 (germline): SGHRS, YFSETQ. There are 13 residues in the CDR3. V was pared by 7 bases and J by 6 bases, with 7 bases of the junction left unmatched. The CDR3 nucleotides read TGCGCCAGCCGCCTAGGGACTACCAATGAGCAGTTCTTC. Translating it yields CASRLGTTNEQFF.

The chain has TRBV7-9 and TRBJ2-4; unclear D gene. CDR3 size: 14 residues. The germline gives CDR1 SEHNR, CDR2 FQNEAQ (reference sequence). V lost 1 base to trimming and J lost 8 bases, with 12 bases between them. CDR3 in DNA: TGTGCCAGCAGCTTAGGCTCGCGCACGGACATTCAGTACTTC. Protein: CASSLGSRTDIQYF.

The chain recombines TRBV30 with TRBJ2-6, with 11 bases fitting TRBD2. The trim removed 4 bases at V and 0 bases at J, leaving 2 bases unmatched. The CDR3 spans 16 residues. CDR1 GTSNPN and CDR2 SVGIG come from the germline V gene (reference sequence). CDR3 DNA sequence: TGTGCCTGGAAGACTAGCGGGGTCTCTGGGGCCAACGTCCTGACTTTC. Translation gives CAWKTSGVSGANVLTF.

This rearrangement joins TRBV5-6 to TRBJ2-4; TRBD1 is a possible D gene (7 bases). Trimming took 0 bases from V and 10 from J, leaving 11 bases between them. This CDR3 comprises 13 residues. Germline V lookup: CDR1 SGHDT, CDR2 YYEEEE. The CDR3 protein is CASSLDRGGIQYF. CDR3 coding DNA: TGTGCCAGCAGCTTGGACAGGGGAGGAATTCAGTACTTC.

A word on this clone: Different DNA sequences within this sample yield the same CDR3. The chain employs TRBV5-4 and TRBJ2-3; 13 positions agree with TRBD2. Per the germline V gene, CDR1 is SGHNT and CDR2 is YYREEE (reference sequence). This CDR3 has 17 amino acids. V lost 3 bases, J lost 1 base, and 5 bases stayed unmatched. CDR3 nucleotide sequence: TGTGCCAGCAGCTCCCGGACTAGCGGGAGACGCACAGATACGCAGTATTTT. This codes for CASSSRTSGRRTDTQYF.

Points on this clone: The sample carries other DNA sequences with the same CDR3. The V and J genes are TRBV5-5 and TRBJ2-1; the match to TRBD2 covers 7 bases. V shed 3 bases, J shed 5 bases, and the junction held 8 bases outside the gene matches. The CDR3 has 15 residues. Germline assignment: CDR1 SGHKS and CDR2 YYEKEE (reference sequence). The CDR3 reads CASSSPGGTNNEQFF. The CDR3 DNA is TGTGCCAGCAGCTCCCCAGGCGGGACTAACAATGAGCAGTTCTTC. Filled out from reference TRBV5-5 and TRBJ2-1, the complete variable domain reads DAGVTQSPTHLIKTRGQQVTLRCSPISGHKSVSWYQQVLGQGPQFIFQYYEKEERGRGNFPDRFSARQFPNYSSELNVNALLLGDSALYLCASSSPGGTNNEQFFGPGTRLTVL.